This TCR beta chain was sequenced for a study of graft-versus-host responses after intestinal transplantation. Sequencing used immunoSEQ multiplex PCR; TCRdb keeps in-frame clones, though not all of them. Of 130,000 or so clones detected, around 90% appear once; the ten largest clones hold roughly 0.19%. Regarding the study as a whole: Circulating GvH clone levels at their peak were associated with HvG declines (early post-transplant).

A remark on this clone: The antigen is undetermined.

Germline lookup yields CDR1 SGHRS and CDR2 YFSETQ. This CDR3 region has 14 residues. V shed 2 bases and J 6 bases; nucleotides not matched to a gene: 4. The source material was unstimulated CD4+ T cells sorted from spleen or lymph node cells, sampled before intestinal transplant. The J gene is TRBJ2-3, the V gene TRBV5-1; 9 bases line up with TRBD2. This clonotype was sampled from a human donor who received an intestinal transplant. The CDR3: CASSFQREADTQYF. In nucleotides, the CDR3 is TGCGCCAGCAGCTTCCAGCGGGAGGCCGATACGCAGTATTTT.